The present TCR beta chain was sequenced within a study of T cell responses to AZD1222 COVID-19 vaccine. Findings and limits, study-wide: Along spike, vaccine-associated CD4 TCRs were found throughout, with dominance at 160-218 and 743-854.

Sequenced by immunoSEQ multiplex PCR; TCRdb stores in-frame clones only, minus some. The data contain over 110,000 clones, just under 95% of them seen just once; the ten biggest clones take up over 1.5%. On this clone: Its antigen is still unknown.

CDR1 is SGHAT, CDR2 FQNNGV, per germline. J gave up 7 bases and V 3 bases, and 5 bases lay outside the gene matches. This CDR3 is 14 amino acids long. The sequencing here drew on peripheral blood, taken on day 0 of AZD1222 vaccination. This TCR was sampled from an adult in good health. The chain recombines TRBV11-2 with TRBJ2-1; the match to TRBD2 covers 8 bases. The CDR3 sequence: CASSFFRGGNEQFF. Written as DNA, the CDR3 is TGTGCCAGCAGCTTTTTTCGGGGGGGTAATGAGCAGTTCTTC.